This record concerns one T cell receptor beta chain sequence. Its antigen remains unknown. TCRdb reprocessed the 5' RACE reads with MiXCR, giving one entry per CDR3 protein. The sample yields more than 350,000 distinct CDR3 sequences, 16% seen once. The data derive from a study of T-cell memory formation after mild COVID-19. Study-level findings and limits: CD4+ bias marked clones expanding day 15 to 37, unlike balanced contracting clones. CD4+ clones that contracted lay mainly in CM and EM; CD8+ ones lay in EMRA.

This CDR3 is built from 14 residues. Germline assignment: CDR1 SEHNR and CDR2 FQNEAQ (reference sequence). J gave up 5 bases and V 5 bases, and 5 bases lay outside the gene matches. This TCR was sampled from a man between 18 and 35 years old who had mild COVID-19 (a few samples of this study predate the infection). Cell type and time point are not known. The chain is built from TRBV7-9 and TRBJ1-5, with 8 bases lining up with TRBD1. The sequencing sample was made of PBMCs or a T cell subset sorted from them (not recorded which). The CDR3 here is CASSRTGLYQPQHF. In DNA, the CDR3 is TGTGCCAGCAGCCGGACAGGGCTCTATCAGCCCCAGCATTTT.